This T cell receptor (beta chain) was sequenced during a study of blood T cell repertoires in COVID-19 (dated by TCRdb to the early 2020s). About the full investigation: Collaborator samples came from the United States, Italy and Spain and covered acute and convalescent phases of COVID-19. The material from the prospective study consisted of cDNA or gDNA derived from T cells, B-cell-depleted T cells, or PBMCs. Subjects who had been exposed to COVID-19, were actively infected with it, or had recovered from it provided the deeply sampled blood TCRbeta repertoires that made up the dataset. The repertoires were released in a freely available public database meant as a resource for research on the immune response to SARS-CoV-2. Samples came from the ongoing ImmuneRACE study (first 160 participants) plus 1,254 subjects from 6 global collaborators. The sample metadata nearly always contained a de-identified subject ID, COVID-19 status, age in years and sex. Where available, HLA class I and class II types were taken from metadata supplied by the sample provider and were not determined by assay-based typing.

TCRbeta CDR3 regions were amplified from genomic DNA using the immunoSEQ Assay, a bias-controlled multiplex PCR. As for the original processing: The number of nucleated cells in each sample was estimated from the amplification of reference gene primers within the assay. To quantify the absolute abundance of each unique TCRbeta CDR3 rearrangement, sequence reads were collapsed and filtered. For each sample, productive Simpson clonality was calculated as the square root of Simpson's diversity index across productive rearrangements. TCRdb provides this immuneACCESS table in a form limited to in-frame rearrangements. Some clones are lacking; in checked studies, under half of them reflect an unresolved V gene, and why the rest are absent is not known. Clone size and the V and J calls come from that table; the DNA yielded D and trimming. This sample is represented by about 300,000 clones; approximately 90% of them were singletons. 5.5% to 6% of the sample belongs to the ten largest clones.

Findings and caveats that apply to the study as a whole: The quantity of clinical and demographic metadata differed by source and by participant and was supplied without curation.

About this clone: Its antigen has not been determined. Base-call qualities are not available, and no considerably larger clone is one nucleotide away.

From a lookup of the germline V gene (reference sequence), CDR1 and CDR2 are LNHNV and YYDKDF. The CDR3 measures 14 amino acids from cysteine to phenylalanine. Here the CDR3 DNA is all that survives: 42 bases in frame from base 1. Cut back by 0 bases and 2 bases, the V and J ends lie 7 bases apart. In the prospective study, participants were 18 to 89 years old, resided in about two dozen geographic areas of the United States, and were enrolled through a virtual design. In the prospective study, cohorts were assigned on the basis of participant-reported clinical history obtained from a screening survey and a study questionnaire. Recovered participants in ImmuneRACE Cohort 3 were defined as having two consecutive negative NP/OP PCR tests, clearance from a healthcare professional, or resolution of symptoms. In the prospective study, mobile phlebotomists collected whole blood, serum and a nasopharyngeal or oropharyngeal swab from each participant. Participants in the prospective study had the option to provide additional blood draws and questionnaires over a roughly 2-month period. Before DNA extraction, blood samples from the prospective study were shipped at room temperature or frozen.

Here the chain combines TRBV15 and TRBJ2-5; the D gene is possibly TRBD1, with 5 bases matching. The sequenced sample consisted of PBMCs or T cells enriched from blood (not recorded which). The sequence came from a woman younger than 45 who had recovered from COVID-19. The CDR3 corresponds to CATSRDPGQETQYF. Read as DNA, the sequence is TGTGCCACCAGCAGAGATCCAGGGCAAGAGACCCAGTACTTC.